These T cell receptor beta chains were read from a single sample in a study of blood T cells in healthy people across ages. TCRdb itself ran the 5' RACE reads through MiXCR, one entry per CDR3 protein. The table includes about 1.8 million distinct CDR3 sequences, less than 50% detected once. The specimen was blood. These receptors all stem from a woman in her 40s in good health. The CDR3 runs from the conserved cysteine through the conserved F or W. A D gene is named only where the DNA matches it firmly. The size of a clone is reported for some rows only, either as once, few or many, or as a class for expanded clones.

V	D	J	size	DNA	CDR3
TRBV12-5	TRBD1	TRBJ1-2	-	TGTGCTAGTGGTTTGTTTGGACAGGCCGGCGCTGATGGCTACACCTTC	CASGLFGQAGADGYTF
TRBV5-6	-	TRBJ1-1	-	TGTGCCAGCAGCTTGGACAGGGAGACTTTCTTT	CASSLDRETFF
TRBV7-2	-	TRBJ2-1	many	TGTGCCAGCAGTGGCTACAATGAGCAGTTCTTC	CASSGYNEQFF
TRBV7-2	TRBD1	TRBJ2-5	-	TGTGCCAGCAGCCCGGGACAGGTAGACCTCCAAGAGACCCAGTACTTC	CASSPGQVDLQETQYF
TRBV12-3/TRBV12-4	-	TRBJ2-5	-	TGTGCCAGCAGTCCTGACCAAACGAGGAAGACCCAGTACTTC	CASSPDQTRKTQYF
TRBV15	TRBD1	TRBJ2-4	few	TGTGCCACCAGCAGAGGACAGGGCGAAAACATTCAGTACTTC	CATSRGQGENIQYF
TRBV27	-	TRBJ2-3	-	TGTGCCAGCAGTTTATCGGGTGTAATAGCGGCTAGCACAGATACGCAGTATTTT	CASSLSGVIAASTDTQYF
TRBV12-3/TRBV12-4	-	TRBJ1-6	-	TGTGCCAGCAGTCTATTCCTCTCACCCCTCCACTTT	CASSLFLSPLHF
TRBV11-1	TRBD1	TRBJ1-4	-	TGTGCCAGCAGCTCCACCACCGGGACAGGGCGTGAAAAACTGTTTTTT	CASSSTTGTGREKLFF
TRBV20-1	-	TRBJ1-2	-	TGCAGTGCCCACGGGACGGTCCATCCTAACTATGGCTACACCTTC	CSAHGTVHPNYGYTF
TRBV28	-	TRBJ2-3	few	TGTGCCAGCCCTCCCTCGATCCACCCAACTAGCACAGATACGCAGTATTTT	CASPPSIHPTSTDTQYF
TRBV5-6	-	TRBJ1-1	-	TGTGCCAGCAGCTTGTTGGGTAGCGCTGAAGCTTTCTTT	CASSLLGSAEAFF
TRBV6-2/TRBV6-3	TRBD2	TRBJ2-4	few	TGTGCCAGCAGTTACTCGATTGGGACTAAGGAGCAGTACTTC	CASSYSIGTKEQYF
TRBV7-9	-	TRBJ1-2	few	TGTGCCAGCAGCTTCGGGGTCGATTACTATGGCTACACCTTC	CASSFGVDYYGYTF
TRBV6-2/TRBV6-3	-	TRBJ2-3	-	TGTGCCAGCAGTTACCGCATTCAGACAGGACGCACAGATACGCAGTATTTT	CASSYRIQTGRTDTQYF
TRBV14	TRBD1	TRBJ2-1	few	TGTGCCAGCAGCCAAGTGGCGACAGGGAAGGGAAACAATGAGCAGTTCTTC	CASSQVATGKGNNEQFF
TRBV4-3	-	TRBJ1-6	-	TGCGCCAGCAGCCAGTCCGACACTAGGGGCAGCTCCTATAATTCACCCCTCCACTTT	CASSQSDTRGSSYNSPLHF
TRBV12-3/TRBV12-4	-	TRBJ1-2	-	TGTGCCAGCAGTTTAAAAGGGGACGCTGGCTACACCTTC	CASSLKGDAGYTF
TRBV7-9	TRBD1	TRBJ2-3	-	TGTGCCAGCAGCTCCCTCGCTGGGACAGCCTCCCAGTATTTT	CASSSLAGTASQYF
TRBV4-2	TRBD2	TRBJ2-1	-	TGTGCCAGCAGCCAAGATTCCGGGACTACATACAATGAGCAGTTCTTC	CASSQDSGTTYNEQFF
TRBV6-1	-	TRBJ2-7	few	TGTGCCAGCAGTGAACAGGGCCCCTCATACGAGCAGTACTTC	CASSEQGPSYEQYF
TRBV20-1	TRBD1	TRBJ2-4	-	TGCAGTGCTCCAGACAGGGCATTTGCCAAAAACATTCAGTACTTC	CSAPDRAFAKNIQYF
TRBV6-1	-	TRBJ1-6	once	TGTGCCAGCGCGACCGACTACAGGGCTTCACCCCTCCACTTT	CASATDYRASPLHF
TRBV6-2/TRBV6-3	TRBD1	TRBJ2-3	few	TGTGCCAGCCGCTACAGGGGTGCAGATACGCAGTATTTT	CASRYRGADTQYF
TRBV9	-	TRBJ1-2	-	TGTGCCAGCAGCGGTGCAGGGGTTCGCGGCTACACCTTC	CASSGAGVRGYTF
TRBV7-9	-	TRBJ1-1	-	TGTGCCAGCAGCTCCACTGGAGGGGGTACCACTGAAGCTTTCTTT	CASSSTGGGTTEAFF
TRBV4-3	-	TRBJ2-5	few	TGCGCCAGCAGCCAAGATCCCGACACCACAGGGGAGACCCAGTACTTC	CASSQDPDTTGETQYF
TRBV6-2/TRBV6-3	TRBD1	TRBJ2-5	few	TGTGCCAGCAGCCCAAACCGGGACAGGGACCAAGAGACCCAGTACTTC	CASSPNRDRDQETQYF
TRBV28	-	TRBJ2-1	-	TGTGCCCATTCGGGTGGCATAGCCAATGAGCAGTTCTTC	CAHSGGIANEQFF
TRBV13	TRBD2	TRBJ2-1	-	TGTGCCAGCAGCTTCCCTAGCGGGGGGGAGTACAATGAGCAGTTCTTC	CASSFPSGGEYNEQFF
TRBV27	-	TRBJ2-7	-	TGTGCCAGCAGTTCCCCCCACAGGGTAAAGTACGAGCAGTACTTC	CASSSPHRVKYEQYF
TRBV9	-	TRBJ1-2	once	TGTGCCAGCAGCGTAACAGGGAATCCCCTCTATGGCTACACCTTC	CASSVTGNPLYGYTF
TRBV20-1	-	TRBJ2-1	few	TGCAGTGCTAGATCGGCGGCAATCGGTGAGCAGTTCTTC	CSARSAAIGEQFF
TRBV7-8	TRBD2	TRBJ2-3	few	TGTGCCAGCAGCTTAGCGGGACGGGGACTAGCGGGGGCCGCTAGCACAGATACGCAGTATTTT	CASSLAGRGLAGAASTDTQYF
TRBV11-2	TRBD2	TRBJ2-3	-	TGTGCCAGCAGCCATTCTAGCGGGGCTGTCACAGATACGCAGTATTTT	CASSHSSGAVTDTQYF
TRBV5-1	-	TRBJ2-7	-	TGCGCCAGCAGCCCGGGACCCGACGGAGCCTACGAGCAGTACTTC	CASSPGPDGAYEQYF
TRBV6-5	TRBD1	TRBJ2-3	-	TGTGCCAGCAGTCTCGACAGGGAGAGTCCTAGCACAGATACGCAGTATTTT	CASSLDRESPSTDTQYF
TRBV29-1	TRBD1	TRBJ2-5	-	TGCAGCTTAGCGTGGGACAGTACTCGGGAGACCCAGTACTTC	CSLAWDSTRETQYF
TRBV7-2	-	TRBJ2-5	-	TGTGCCAGCAGCTTAGTTGGCCACGTACAAGAGACCCAGTACTTC	CASSLVGHVQETQYF
TRBV4-1	TRBD1	TRBJ1-5	-	TGCGCCAGCAGCCAAGTTCAGGGGGTAAGGGATCAGCCCCAGCATTTT	CASSQVQGVRDQPQHF
TRBV20-1	TRBD2	TRBJ2-1	-	TGCAGTGCCCCTAAGACTAGCCTCTATGAGCAGTTCTTC	CSAPKTSLYEQFF
TRBV18	-	TRBJ2-5	-	TGTGCCAGCTCACCACCGATTAAGACCCAGTACTTC	CASSPPIKTQYF
TRBV5-6	-	TRBJ1-4	-	TGTGCCAGCAGCTCGGACATTCATGAAAAACTGTTTTTT	CASSSDIHEKLFF
TRBV7-9	TRBD2	TRBJ2-7	-	TGTGCCAGCAGTCAGCGGGGCACCTACGAGCAGTACTTC	CASSQRGTYEQYF
TRBV11-2	-	TRBJ2-7	few	TGTGCCAGCAGCTTAGATACAGCCTACTACGAGCAGTACTTC	CASSLDTAYYEQYF
TRBV7-2	-	TRBJ2-7	-	TGTGCCAGCAGCTTGTATACAGATTCATTCTACGAGCAGTACTTC	CASSLYTDSFYEQYF
TRBV7-2	TRBD2	TRBJ2-4	-	TGTGCCAGCAGCCCCCTTAGCGGGGGAACCAAAAACATTCAGTACTTC	CASSPLSGGTKNIQYF
TRBV5-6	-	TRBJ2-6	-	TGTGCCAGCAGCTTGGCCGTTGTCGGGGCCAACGTCCTGACTTTC	CASSLAVVGANVLTF
TRBV24-1	TRBD1	TRBJ2-5	-	TGTGCCACCAGTGATTTCCCGGGACAGAGCGTAGAAGAGACCCAGTACTTC	CATSDFPGQSVEETQYF
TRBV12-3/TRBV12-4	-	TRBJ2-5	few	TGTGCCAGCAGGGGAGGGACAGGAGGAAATGAGCAGTACTTC	CASRGGTGGNEQYF
TRBV29-1	-	TRBJ2-7	many	TGCAGCGTTCCGGGACTGAGCTCCTACGAGCAGTACTTC	CSVPGLSSYEQYF
TRBV4-2	-	TRBJ2-1	-	TGTGCCAGCAGCCAAGACACCCGGAGGGAGCAGTTCTTC	CASSQDTRREQFF
TRBV5-6	TRBD2	TRBJ2-7	few	TGTGCCAGCAGCGACGGACGAGCGGGGGTCGCCTACGAGCAGTACTTC	CASSDGRAGVAYEQYF
TRBV6-2/TRBV6-3	-	TRBJ2-7	few	TGTGCCAGCCACACTTACTCCTACGAGCAGTACTTC	CASHTYSYEQYF
TRBV11-3	TRBD1	TRBJ2-1	-	TGTGCCAGCAGCTCCCGAAGGGGGCATGAGCAGTTCTTC	CASSSRRGHEQFF
TRBV2	-	TRBJ2-7	once	TGTGTCAGCAGTACGGCCTACGAGCAGTACTTC	CVSSTAYEQYF
TRBV7-3	TRBD2	TRBJ2-3	few	TGTGCCAGCAGCTTCGGGGGGGATTGGGATACGCAGTATTTT	CASSFGGDWDTQYF
TRBV20-1	-	TRBJ2-1	-	TGCAGTGCTCCCCCTCATGAAGGGCTCTACAATGAGCAGTTCTTC	CSAPPHEGLYNEQFF